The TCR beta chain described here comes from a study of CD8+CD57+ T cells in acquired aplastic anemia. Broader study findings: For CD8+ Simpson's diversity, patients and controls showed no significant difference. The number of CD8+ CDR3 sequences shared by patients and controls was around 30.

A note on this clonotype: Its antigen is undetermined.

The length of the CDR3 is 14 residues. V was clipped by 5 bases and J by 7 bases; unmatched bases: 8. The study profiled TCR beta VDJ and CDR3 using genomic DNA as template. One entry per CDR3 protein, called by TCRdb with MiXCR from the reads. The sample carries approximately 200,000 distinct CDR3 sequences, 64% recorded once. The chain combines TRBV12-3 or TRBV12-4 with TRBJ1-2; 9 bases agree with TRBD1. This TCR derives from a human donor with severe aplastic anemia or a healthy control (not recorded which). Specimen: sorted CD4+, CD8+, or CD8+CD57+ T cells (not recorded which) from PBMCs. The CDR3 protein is CASSKEQGALGYTF. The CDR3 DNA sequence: TGTGCCAGCAGTAAGGAACAGGGGGCTCTTGGCTACACCTTC.